This T cell receptor beta chain was recovered during a study of beta chain features in type 1 diabetes. Study observations and caveats: The study found moderately but significantly shorter TCRB CDR3s in all four CD4+ subsets of Type 1 diabetes patients. Relative to healthy donors, patients appeared to have naive, central memory and Treg TCRB repertoires that were more similar.

The whole isolated RNA underwent reverse transcription, so sequencing captured expressed TCRB transcripts. Sequenced naive, central memory and regulatory T cell samples produced an average of roughly 3.6 million reads. Repertoires were generated with immunoSEQ multiplex PCR, while TCRdb's copy carries only in-frame clones and drops some. The repertoire holds hundreds of thousands of clones, about 10% seen once, with less than 0.06% in the top ten. Based on CD45RO/CCR7/CD25/CD127/CD95/CD27, CD4+ regulatory, stem cell-like memory, naive and central memory cells were sorted. The germline V gene has CDR1 MNHNY and CDR2 SVGAGI (reference sequence). The V segment lost 4 bases and the J segment 7 bases; nucleotides outside the gene matches: 10. The CDR3 consists of 15 residues. This clone occurred once. Its antigen is still unknown.

The TCR comes from a woman between 18 and 29 years old in good health. V gene TRBV6-6 combines with J gene TRBJ1-2; TRBD1 aligns across 9 bases. Material for sequencing was naive CD4+ T cells from blood. As DNA, the CDR3 is TGTGCCAGCAGTTCACCAGGACAGGGGATATTTGGCTACACCTTC. This translates into CASSSPGQGIFGYTF.